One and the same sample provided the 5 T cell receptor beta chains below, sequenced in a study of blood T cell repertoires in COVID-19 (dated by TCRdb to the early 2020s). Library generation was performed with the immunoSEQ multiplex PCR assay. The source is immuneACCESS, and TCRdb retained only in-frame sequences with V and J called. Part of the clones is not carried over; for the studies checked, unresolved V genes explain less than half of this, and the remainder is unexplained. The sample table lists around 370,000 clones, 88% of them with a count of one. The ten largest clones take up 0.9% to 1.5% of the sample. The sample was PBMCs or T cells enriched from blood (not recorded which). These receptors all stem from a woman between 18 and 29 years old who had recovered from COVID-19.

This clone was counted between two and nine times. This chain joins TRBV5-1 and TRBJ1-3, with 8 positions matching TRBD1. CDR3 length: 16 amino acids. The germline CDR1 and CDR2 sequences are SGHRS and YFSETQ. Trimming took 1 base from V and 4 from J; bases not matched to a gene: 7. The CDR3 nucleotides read TGCGCCAGCAGCTTGTTGGGACAGGCTCGCGGAAACACCATATATTTT. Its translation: CASSLLGQARGNTIYF.

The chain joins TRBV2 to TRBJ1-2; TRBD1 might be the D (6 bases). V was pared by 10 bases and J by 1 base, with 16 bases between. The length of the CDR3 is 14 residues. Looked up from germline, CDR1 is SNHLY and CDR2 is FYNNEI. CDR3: CATLQGVNNYGYTF. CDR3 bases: TGTGCCACTCTACAGGGAGTTAATAACTATGGCTACACCTTC.

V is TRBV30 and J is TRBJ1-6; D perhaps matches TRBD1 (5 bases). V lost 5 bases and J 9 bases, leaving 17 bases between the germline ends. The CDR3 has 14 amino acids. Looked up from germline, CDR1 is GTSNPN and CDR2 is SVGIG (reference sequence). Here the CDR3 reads CAWEEGRGVSPLHF. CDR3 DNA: TGTGCCTGGGAGGAGGGGCGAGGGGTTTCACCCCTCCACTTT.

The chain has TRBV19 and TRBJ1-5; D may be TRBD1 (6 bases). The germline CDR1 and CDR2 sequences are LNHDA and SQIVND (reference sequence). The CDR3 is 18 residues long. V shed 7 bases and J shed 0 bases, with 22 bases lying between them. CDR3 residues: CASTPLPRDTYSNQPQHF. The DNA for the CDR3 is TGTGCCAGTACCCCCCTACCCCGGGACACATATAGCAATCAGCCCCAGCATTTT.

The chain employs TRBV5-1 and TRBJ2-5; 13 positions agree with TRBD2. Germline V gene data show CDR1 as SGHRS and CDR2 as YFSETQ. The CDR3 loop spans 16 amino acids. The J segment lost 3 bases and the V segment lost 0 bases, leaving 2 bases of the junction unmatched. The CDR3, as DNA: TGCGCCAGCAGCTTGGGGGGACTAGCGGGGAAAGAGACCCAGTACTTC. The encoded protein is CASSLGGLAGKETQYF.